This T cell receptor beta chain appears in the sequencing data of a study of memory CD4+ T cells and cytomegalovirus serostatus. General study results and limits: CMV serostatus prediction reached median AUC approximately 0.95, or 0.91 with US-trained model. Of 150 to 200 reported CMV TCRbeta sequences, roughly 67 were found in memory CD4+ repertoires. The CMV-associated TCR signature appears largely within the CD4+ memory repertoire.

Libraries were prepared by immunoSEQ multiplex PCR; TCRdb keeps only in-frame clonotypes and omits some of them. The profile shows approximately 50,000 clones, over 65% of them singletons. The CDR3 runs 14 residues. Germline V gene sequence: CDR1 SGHKS, CDR2 YYEKEE (reference sequence). The V end was cut by 5 bases, the J end by 7 bases, with 15 bases between. The sort gate was single viable CD3+CD4+CD8-CD45RO+ cells for memory CD4+ T cells. About this clone itself: What it binds is unknown.

Sequencing input: memory CD4+ T cells from blood. The chain carries TRBV5-5 and TRBJ2-2, with D hard to call. The sequence came from an adult in good health and CMV-seropositive. The CDR3 DNA follows: TGTGCCAGCAGAAAGACACTTCAGAGCGGGGAGCTGTTTTTT. Residues: CASRKTLQSGELFF.